This TCR beta chain was sequenced for a study of blood T cell repertoires in COVID-19. For the study at large: Samples of COVID-19 (acute and convalescent) were obtained from the United States, Italy and Spain.

V gave up 5 bases and J gave up 5 bases; unmatched junction bases: 8. In germline, CDR1 is MNHEY, CDR2 SVGAGI. This CDR3 contains 14 residues. TCRdb keeps only in-frame clones here, not all; method: immunoSEQ multiplex PCR. The table shows 8,500 to 10,000 clones, with around 80% occurring only once. The chain combines TRBV6-5 with TRBJ2-7; 8 bases align to TRBD1. The sequenced material came from peripheral blood. The source of this sequence is a human donor in a cohort sampled during active COVID-19. The CDR3 DNA follows: TGTGCCAGCAGTCAGAGTACAGGGGGACACGAGCAGTACTTC. Encoded protein: CASSQSTGGHEQYF.